The 20 T cell receptor beta chains below come from one sample, sequenced in a study of CD4+ T cells in melanoma. This table comes from immunoSEQ multiplex PCR, and its TCRdb copy is limited to in-frame clones, with some not included. Among around 100,000 clones, about nine tenths were seen once, and the ten largest hold 3.3%. Material: peripheral blood. All receptors derive from a human donor with melanoma.

The gene calls are TRBV6-5 and TRBJ2-5; TRBD2 agrees at 12 bases. Looked up from germline, CDR1 is MNHEY and CDR2 is SVGAGI. The CDR3 has 15 residues. V dropped 5 bases and J dropped 2; count of bases not matched to a gene: 3. The CDR3 sequence: CASSPLAGGQETQYF. The DNA for the CDR3 is TGTGCCAGCAGTCCACTAGCGGGGGGACAAGAGACCCAGTACTTC.

The rearrangement joins TRBV7-8 to TRBJ2-3, with TRBD2 identical over 9 bases. V was clipped by 5 bases and J by 2 bases; unmatched bases: 14. Germline V CDR1 and CDR2: SGHVS, FQNEAQ. The CDR3 consists of 18 residues. CDR3 coding DNA: TGTGCCAGCAGCGGCGGGGGGCGGGAGGGCCGTGTCACAGATACGCAGTATTTT. Translating it yields CASSGGGREGRVTDTQYF.

The rearrangement uses TRBV5-1 and TRBJ2-7, with 7 bases lining up with TRBD2. Trimming cost V 0 bases and J 3 bases; bases outside gene matches: 6. The CDR3 is 15 residues long. Germline assignment: CDR1 SGHRS and CDR2 YFSETQ. CDR3 nucleotides: TGCGCCAGCAGCTTGGCCGCTGCTAGCGGCTACGAGCAGTACTTC. Residues: CASSLAAASGYEQYF.

The chain carries TRBV4-1 and TRBJ1-4, with TRBD1 matching over 7 bases. CDR3 size: 16 residues. Germline assignment: CDR1 MGHRA and CDR2 YSYEKL. Trimming cost V 3 bases and J 3 bases; bases outside gene matches: 7. The CDR3 sequence: CASSQETGLSNEKLFF. The CDR3 nucleotides are TGCGCCAGCAGCCAGGAGACAGGGCTGTCTAATGAAAAACTGTTTTTT.

This clone was observed once. The chain is built from TRBV2 and TRBJ2-5, with D tentatively TRBD1 or TRBD2 (5 bases each). CDR3 length equals 14 residues. V lost 2 bases, J lost 7 bases, and 14 bases lay in between. Germline V lookup: CDR1 SNHLY, CDR2 FYNNEI. The CDR3 DNA is TGTGCCAGCAGTGAACTACGGCTTGGGGGGACCCAGTACTTC. Its translation: CASSELRLGGTQYF.

V is TRBV6-6 and J is TRBJ1-5, with TRBD1 matching over 12 bases. The CDR3 contains 15 residues. Per the germline V gene, CDR1 is MNHNY and CDR2 is SVGAGI (reference sequence). V lost 6 bases to trimming and J lost 7 bases; unmatched junction nucleotides: 7. The CDR3 DNA follows: TGTGCCAGCAGCTTCGGGACAGGGGGCGGGCAGCCCCAGCATTTT. It encodes CASSFGTGGGQPQHF.

The chain carries TRBV7-2 and TRBJ2-3, with TRBD2 matching 12 bases. Trimming took 4 bases from V and 4 from J; bases not matched to a gene: 9. Germline CDR1 SGHTA, CDR2 FQGNSA. This CDR3 is built from 17 residues. The CDR3 coding sequence is TGTGCCAGCAGCTCCCCGACTAGCGGGAGATGGTCAGATACGCAGTATTTT. It specifies CASSSPTSGRWSDTQYF.

This rearrangement joins TRBV30 to TRBJ2-5; 14 nucleotides match TRBD2. With 5 bases clipped from V and 4 bases from J, the junction kept 6 bases outside the gene matches. CDR1 is GTSNPN, CDR2 SVGIG, per germline (reference sequence). This CDR3 is built from 15 residues. CDR3 residues: CAWDEGTSGGETQYF. CDR3 in DNA: TGTGCCTGGGACGAAGGGACTAGCGGGGGAGAGACCCAGTACTTC.

This clone was counted a few times. The V gene is TRBV5-3, the J gene TRBJ2-7; 9 nucleotides line up with TRBD1. TRBV5-3 belongs to the ORF category, with a function that is uncertain. J gave up 0 bases and V 4 bases, and 8 bases lay outside the gene matches. This CDR3 spans 16 amino acids. CDR3 coding DNA: TGTGCCAGAAGCGGTACAGGGGGCAACCACTCCTACGAGCAGTACTTC. It translates to CARSGTGGNHSYEQYF.

This chain joins TRBV19 and TRBJ2-2; D is undetermined. With 7 bases removed from V and 5 bases from J, the gap between germline ends came to 14 bases. The CDR3 runs to 14 residues. CDR1 is LNHDA, CDR2 SQIVND, per germline (reference sequence). The CDR3 region has the DNA TGTGCCAGTACCCCCCGTAGGGAAACCGGGGAGCTGTTTTTT. It codes for CASTPRRETGELFF.

The genes are TRBV28 and TRBJ2-1, with D perhaps TRBD2 (5 bases). Per germline, CDR1 MDHEN and CDR2 SYDVKM. The V end was cut by 6 bases, the J end by 10 bases, with 10 bases between. CDR3 length: 11 residues. CDR3 bases: TGTGCCAGCAGCTTCCGGAGGGAGCAGTTCTTC. Protein sequence: CASSFRREQFF.

The J gene is TRBJ1-2, the V gene TRBV7-8; D might be TRBD1 (5 bases). Germline V gene lookup returns CDR1 SGHVS and CDR2 FQNEAQ. CDR3 length: 15 residues. The V end was cut by 1 base, the J end by 3 bases, with 12 bases between. CDR3 loop: CASSLGGGNYYGYTF. The CDR3 DNA follows: TGTGCCAGCAGCTTAGGCGGGGGAAACTACTATGGCTACACCTTC. The full variable domain, with the rest looked up from reference TRBV7-8 and TRBJ1-2, is GAGVSQSPRYKVAKRGQDVALRCDPISGHVSLFWYQQALGQGPEFLTYFQNEAQLDKSGLPSDRFFAERPEGSVSTLKIQRTQQEDSAVYLCASSLGGGNYYGYTFGSGTRLTVV.

The rearrangement uses TRBV15 and TRBJ2-7; a weak D match, TRBD2 (5 bases). Germline CDR1 and CDR2: LNHNV and YYDKDF (reference sequence). The CDR3 is made up of 13 amino acids. Trimming shortened V by 9 bases and J by 4 bases, and 16 bases separated the two germline ends. The CDR3 DNA follows: TGTGCCACAGGTCCGAGTGGAGGATACGAGCAGTACTTC. Protein product: CATGPSGGYEQYF.

This rearrangement joins TRBV7-9 to TRBJ2-7, with 7 bases identical to TRBD2. CDR3 length equals 13 residues. In germline, CDR1 is SEHNR, CDR2 FQNEAQ (reference sequence). The V segment lost 5 bases and the J segment 9 bases; nucleotides outside the gene matches: 10. CDR3 region: CASSGEGLQLQYF. The CDR3 DNA sequence: TGTGCCAGCAGCGGGGAGGGACTACAACTGCAGTACTTC.

The gene calls are TRBV11-2 and TRBJ2-5; D may match TRBD1 or TRBD2 (5 bases each). The CDR3 contains 14 residues. Trimming cost V 1 base and J 2 bases, with 8 bases left between them. Germline values: CDR1 SGHAT, CDR2 FQNNGV. The CDR3 spells CASSLGGIQETQYF. CDR3 in DNA: TGTGCCAGCAGCTTAGGGGGGATACAAGAGACCCAGTACTTC.

This clone was observed once. The chain employs TRBV28 and TRBJ1-2; D gene uncertain. Trimming stripped 6 bases from V and 4 bases from J, with 12 bases between. Per the germline V gene, CDR1 is MDHEN and CDR2 is SYDVKM. This CDR3 is 13 amino acids long. The CDR3: CASRLGPLYGYTF. The CDR3 DNA reads as TGTGCCAGCAGGTTGGGCCCACTCTATGGCTACACCTTC.

The rearrangement links TRBV28 to TRBJ2-7, with D possibly being TRBD1 (5 bases). Trimming shortened V by 3 bases and J by 8 bases, and 20 bases separated the two germline ends. CDR1 MDHEN and CDR2 SYDVKM come from the germline V gene. The CDR3 is 15 residues long. The CDR3 sequence: CASSLPPGKWAQQYF. DNA of the CDR3: TGTGCCAGCAGTTTGCCCCCAGGGAAATGGGCTCAGCAGTACTTC.

The rearrangement uses TRBV11-2 and TRBJ2-7; TRBD2 matches 7 bases. CDR1 is SGHAT, CDR2 FQNNGV, per germline. J was trimmed by 0 bases and V by 5 bases; bases with no gene match: 13. This CDR3 region has 17 residues. The CDR3 nucleotides read TGTGCCAGCAGCACCCCTTGGGGGGGGACTCGCTCCTACGAGCAGTACTTC. Translated, it gives CASSTPWGGTRSYEQYF.

The chain carries TRBV28 and TRBJ1-4; D may be TRBD1 (5 bases). CDR1 is MDHEN, CDR2 SYDVKM, per germline. This CDR3 is built from 15 residues. V lost 6 bases and J 7 bases, leaving 18 bases between the germline ends. The CDR3 DNA follows: TGTGCCAGCAGGCTAACAGGACCCGGCGCTGAAAAACTGTTTTTT. The encoded protein is CASRLTGPGAEKLFF.

This clone was seen a handful of times. The V call is TRBV4-1, the J call TRBJ2-2; 11 bases are shared with TRBD2. The J segment lost 5 bases and the V segment lost 5 bases, leaving 4 bases of the junction unmatched. The V gene's germline CDR1 is MGHRA and CDR2 YSYEKL. This CDR3 is built from 15 residues. The CDR3 bases are TGCGCCAGCAGCGTAGCGGGGGGGACAACCGGGGAGCTGTTTTTT. This codes for CASSVAGGTTGELFF.